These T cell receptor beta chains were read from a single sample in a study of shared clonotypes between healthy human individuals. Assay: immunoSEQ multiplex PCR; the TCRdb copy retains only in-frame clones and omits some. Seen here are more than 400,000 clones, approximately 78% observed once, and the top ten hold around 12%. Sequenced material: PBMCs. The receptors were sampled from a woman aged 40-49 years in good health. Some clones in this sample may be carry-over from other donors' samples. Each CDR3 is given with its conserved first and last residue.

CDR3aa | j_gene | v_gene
CASSLEALRYEQFF | TRBJ2-1 | TRBV5-1
CASSWDREETQYF | TRBJ2-5 | TRBV5-1
CAWSQFSNQPQHF | TRBJ1-5 | TRBV30
CASSSDGTASGPQHF | TRBJ1-5 | TRBV5-1
CASSLGGGYNEQFF | TRBJ2-1 | TRBV11-3
CASSEARVGRVGPLYF | TRBJ2-7 | TRBV6-1
CAWSKIGGVGSPLHF | TRBJ1-6 | TRBV30
CASSQSGQQETQYF | TRBJ2-5 | TRBV11-3
CASSPPGLVYNEQFF | TRBJ2-1 | TRBV28
CAISESTAADTQYF | TRBJ2-3 | TRBV10-3
CASSRGQGSTGELFF | TRBJ2-2 | TRBV5-5
CAGFFSGPYNEQFF | TRBJ2-1 | TRBV2
CASSLGTGEKLFF | TRBJ1-4 | TRBV5-1
CASPGGRTKPNTGELFF | TRBJ2-2 | TRBV5-6
CATSRDMSQPQHF | TRBJ1-5 | TRBV15
CASSSQMNTEAFF | TRBJ1-1 | TRBV7-8
CARQGGEVSYEQYF | TRBJ2-7 | TRBV2
CASSLGLYEQFF | TRBJ2-1 | TRBV5-1
CASSGQGREKLFF | TRBJ1-4 | TRBV19
CASSLVHAESSYEQYF | TRBJ2-7 | TRBV11-2
CASSFRSGLENTIYF | TRBJ1-3 | TRBV7-2
CASSQGGPSEQYF | TRBJ2-7 | TRBV4-2
CAISGSGTSGSTPPGGQYF | TRBJ2-7 | TRBV10-3
CASRLLAGAVYEQYF | TRBJ2-7 | TRBV2
CASSLGTGGNEQYF | TRBJ2-7 | TRBV5-1
CASSLRSGSSYEQYF | TRBJ2-7 | TRBV13
CASSSPRGNTGELFF | TRBJ2-2 | TRBV5-4
CASSLSTGRPSYEQYF | TRBJ2-7 | TRBV7-6